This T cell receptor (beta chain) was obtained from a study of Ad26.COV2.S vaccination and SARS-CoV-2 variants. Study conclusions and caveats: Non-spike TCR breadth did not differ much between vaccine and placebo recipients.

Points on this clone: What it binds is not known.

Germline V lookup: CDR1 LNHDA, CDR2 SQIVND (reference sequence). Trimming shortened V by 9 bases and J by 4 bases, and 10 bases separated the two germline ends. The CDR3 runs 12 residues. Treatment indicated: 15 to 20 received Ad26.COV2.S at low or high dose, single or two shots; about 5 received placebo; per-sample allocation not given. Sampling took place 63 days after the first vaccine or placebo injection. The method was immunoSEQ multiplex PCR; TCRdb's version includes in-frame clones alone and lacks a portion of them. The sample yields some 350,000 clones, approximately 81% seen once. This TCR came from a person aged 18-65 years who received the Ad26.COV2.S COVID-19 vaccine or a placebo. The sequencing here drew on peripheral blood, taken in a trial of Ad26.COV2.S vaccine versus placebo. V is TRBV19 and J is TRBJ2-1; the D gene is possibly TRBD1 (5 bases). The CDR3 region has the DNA TGTGCCAGCTCTTCAGGGTACAATGAGCAGTTCTTC. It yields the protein CASSSGYNEQFF. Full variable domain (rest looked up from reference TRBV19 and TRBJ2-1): DGGITQSPKYLFRKEGQNVTLSCEQNLNHDAMYWYRQDPGQGLRLIYYSQIVNDFQKGDIAEGYSVSREKKESFPLTVTSAQKNPTAFYLCASSSGYNEQFFGPGTRLTVL.